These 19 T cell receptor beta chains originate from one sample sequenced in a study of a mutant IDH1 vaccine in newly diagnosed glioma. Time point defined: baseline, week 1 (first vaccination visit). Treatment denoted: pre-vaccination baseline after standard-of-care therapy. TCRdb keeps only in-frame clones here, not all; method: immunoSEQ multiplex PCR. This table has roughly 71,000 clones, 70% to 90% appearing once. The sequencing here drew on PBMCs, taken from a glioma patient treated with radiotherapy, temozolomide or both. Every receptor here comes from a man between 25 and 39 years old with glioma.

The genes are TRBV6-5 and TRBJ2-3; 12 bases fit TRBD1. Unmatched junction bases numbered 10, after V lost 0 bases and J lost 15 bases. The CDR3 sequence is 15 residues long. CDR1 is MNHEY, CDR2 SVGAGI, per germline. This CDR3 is CASSYSGRDRGRKYF. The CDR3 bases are TGTGCCAGCAGTTACTCGGGCCGGGACAGGGGGCGTAAATATTTT.

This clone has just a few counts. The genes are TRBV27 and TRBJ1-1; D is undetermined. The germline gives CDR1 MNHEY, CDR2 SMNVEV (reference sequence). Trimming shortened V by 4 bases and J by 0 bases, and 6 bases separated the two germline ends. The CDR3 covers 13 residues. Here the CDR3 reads CASSSGLNTEAFF. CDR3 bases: TGTGCCAGCAGTTCGGGGTTGAACACTGAAGCTTTCTTT.

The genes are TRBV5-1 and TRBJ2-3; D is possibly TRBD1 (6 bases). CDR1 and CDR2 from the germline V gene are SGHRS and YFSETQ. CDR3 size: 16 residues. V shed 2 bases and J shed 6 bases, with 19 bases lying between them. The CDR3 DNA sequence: TGCGCCAGCAGCTTTACAAGGCCAGGGGAAGTGGATACGCAGTATTTT. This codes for CASSFTRPGEVDTQYF.

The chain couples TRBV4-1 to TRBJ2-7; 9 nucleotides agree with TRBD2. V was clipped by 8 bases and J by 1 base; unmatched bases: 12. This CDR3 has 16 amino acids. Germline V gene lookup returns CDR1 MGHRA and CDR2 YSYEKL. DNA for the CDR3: TGCGCCAGCGAACGGGAAGCGGGGGGTCAGTCCTACGAGCAGTACTTC. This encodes CASEREAGGQSYEQYF.

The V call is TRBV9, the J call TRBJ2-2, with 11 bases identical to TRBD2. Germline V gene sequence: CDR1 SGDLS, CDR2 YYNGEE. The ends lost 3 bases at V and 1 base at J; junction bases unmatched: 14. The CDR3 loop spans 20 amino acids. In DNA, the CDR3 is TGTGCCAGCAGCGCAAGGGTCTCTTTCCTAGCGGGGGGGAACACCGGGGAGCTGTTTTTT. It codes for CASSARVSFLAGGNTGELFF.

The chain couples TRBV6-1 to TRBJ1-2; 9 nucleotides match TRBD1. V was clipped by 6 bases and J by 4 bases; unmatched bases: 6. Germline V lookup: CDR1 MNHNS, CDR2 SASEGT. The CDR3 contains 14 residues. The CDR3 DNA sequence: TGTGCCAGCAGGACCCTGACAGGGGGCTATGGCTACACCTTC. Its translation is CASRTLTGGYGYTF.

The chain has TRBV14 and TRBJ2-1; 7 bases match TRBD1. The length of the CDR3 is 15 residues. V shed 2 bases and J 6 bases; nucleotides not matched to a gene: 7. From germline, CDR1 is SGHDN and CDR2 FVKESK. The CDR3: CASSQKSDRRNEQFF. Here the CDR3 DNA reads TGTGCCAGCAGCCAAAAGTCGGACAGGCGCAATGAGCAGTTCTTC.

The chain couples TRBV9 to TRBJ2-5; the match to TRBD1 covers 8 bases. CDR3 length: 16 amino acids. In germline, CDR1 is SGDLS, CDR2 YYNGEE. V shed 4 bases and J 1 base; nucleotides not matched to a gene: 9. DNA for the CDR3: TGTGCCAGCAGCCCTTCCTGGACAGGGCGCCAAGAGACCCAGTACTTC. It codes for CASSPSWTGRQETQYF. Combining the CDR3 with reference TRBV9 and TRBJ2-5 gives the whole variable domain DSGVTQTPKHLITATGQRVTLRCSPRSGDLSVYWYQQSLDQGLQFLIQYYNGEERAKGNILERFSAQQFPDLHSELNLSSLELGDSALYFCASSPSWTGRQETQYFGPGTRLLVL.

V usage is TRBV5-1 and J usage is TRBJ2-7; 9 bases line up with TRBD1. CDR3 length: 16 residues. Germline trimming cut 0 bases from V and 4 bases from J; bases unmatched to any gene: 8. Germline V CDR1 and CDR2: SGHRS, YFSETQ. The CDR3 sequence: CASSLGPGQGRYEQYF. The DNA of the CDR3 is TGCGCCAGCAGCTTGGGGCCGGGACAGGGACGGTACGAGCAGTACTTC.

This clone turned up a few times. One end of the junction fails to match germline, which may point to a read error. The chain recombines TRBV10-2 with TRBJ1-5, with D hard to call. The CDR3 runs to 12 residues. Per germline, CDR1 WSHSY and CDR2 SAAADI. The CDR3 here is CASTENNQPQHF. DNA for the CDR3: TGCGCCAGCACTGAGAACAATCAGCCCCAGCATTTT.

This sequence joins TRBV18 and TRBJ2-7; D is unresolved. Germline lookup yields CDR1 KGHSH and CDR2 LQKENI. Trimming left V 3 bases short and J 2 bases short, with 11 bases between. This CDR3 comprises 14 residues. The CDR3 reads CASSPRDGAYEQYF. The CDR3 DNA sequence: TGTGCCAGCTCACCCCGCGACGGAGCCTACGAGCAGTACTTC.

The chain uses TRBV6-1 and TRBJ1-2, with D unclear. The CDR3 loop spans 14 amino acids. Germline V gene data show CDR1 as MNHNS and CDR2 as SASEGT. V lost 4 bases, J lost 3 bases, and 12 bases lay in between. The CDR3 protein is CASSGPLFYYGYTF. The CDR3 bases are TGTGCCAGCAGTGGACCGCTTTTTTACTATGGCTACACCTTC.

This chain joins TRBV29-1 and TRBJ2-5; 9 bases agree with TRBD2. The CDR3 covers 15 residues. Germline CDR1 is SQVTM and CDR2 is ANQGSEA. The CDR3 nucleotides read TGCCGCGGGGGGGGCGGAGCGGGGGACCAAGAGACCCAGTACTTC. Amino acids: CRGGGGAGDQETQYF. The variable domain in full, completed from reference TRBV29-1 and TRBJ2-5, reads SAVISQKPSRDICQRGTSLTIQCQVDSQVTMMFWYRQQPGQSLTLIATANQGSEATYESGFVIDKFPISRPNLTFSTLTVSNMSPEDSSIYLCRGGGGAGDQETQYFGPGTRLLVL.

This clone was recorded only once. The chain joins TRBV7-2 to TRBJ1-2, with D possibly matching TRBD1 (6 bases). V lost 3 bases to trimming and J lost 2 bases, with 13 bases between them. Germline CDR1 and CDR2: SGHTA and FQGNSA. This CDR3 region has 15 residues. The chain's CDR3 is CASSFTTGPNYGYTF. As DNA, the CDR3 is TGTGCCAGCAGCTTCACGACAGGACCCAACTATGGCTACACCTTC.

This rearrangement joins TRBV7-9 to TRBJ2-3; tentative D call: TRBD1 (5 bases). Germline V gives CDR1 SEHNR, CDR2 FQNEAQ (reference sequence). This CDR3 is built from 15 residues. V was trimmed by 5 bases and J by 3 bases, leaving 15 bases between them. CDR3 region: CASSNDRRRTDTQYF. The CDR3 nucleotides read TGTGCCAGCAGCAACGACAGACGTCGAACAGATACGCAGTATTTT. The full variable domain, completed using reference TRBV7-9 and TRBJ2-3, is DTGVSQNPRHKITKRGQNVTFRCDPISEHNRLYWYRQTLGQGPEFLTYFQNEAQLEKSRLLSDRFSAERPKGSFSTLEIQRTEQGDSAMYLCASSNDRRRTDTQYFGPGTRLTVL.

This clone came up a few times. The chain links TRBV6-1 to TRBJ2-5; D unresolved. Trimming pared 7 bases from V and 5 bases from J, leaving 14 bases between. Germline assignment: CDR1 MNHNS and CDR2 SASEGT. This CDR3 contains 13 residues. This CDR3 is CASTNWGEETQYF. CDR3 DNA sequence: TGTGCCAGCACGAATTGGGGTGAGGAGACCCAGTACTTC.

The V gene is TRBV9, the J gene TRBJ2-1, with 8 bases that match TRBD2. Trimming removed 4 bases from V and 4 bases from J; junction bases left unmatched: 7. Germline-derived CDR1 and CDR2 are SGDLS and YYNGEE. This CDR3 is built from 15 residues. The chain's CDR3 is CASSYGASGYNEQFF. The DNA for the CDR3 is TGTGCCAGCAGCTACGGGGCTAGCGGGTACAATGAGCAGTTCTTC.

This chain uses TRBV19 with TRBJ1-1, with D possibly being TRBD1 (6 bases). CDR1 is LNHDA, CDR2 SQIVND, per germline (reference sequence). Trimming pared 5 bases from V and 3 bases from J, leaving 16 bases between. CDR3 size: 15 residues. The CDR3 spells CASSLGQPGDTEAFF. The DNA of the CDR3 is TGTGCCAGTAGTTTAGGACAGCCGGGAGACACTGAAGCTTTCTTT.

The CDR3 protein is CAWSDPGLAGGGGETQYF. The CDR3 nucleotides read TGTGCCTGGAGTGATCCGGGACTAGCGGGGGGAGGCGGAGAGACCCAGTACTTC. The chain uses TRBV30 and TRBJ2-5; 15 bases line up with TRBD2. Trimming cost V 1 base and J 4 bases; bases outside gene matches: 10. The CDR3 is made up of 18 amino acids. The germline gives CDR1 GTSNPN, CDR2 SVGIG (reference sequence).